This T cell receptor beta chain was sequenced for a study of T cell responses to AZD1222 COVID-19 vaccine. Germline V gene data show CDR1 as MNHEY and CDR2 as SMNVEV (reference sequence). Trimming stripped 4 bases from V and 10 bases from J, with 8 bases between. The CDR3 is 11 amino acids. Clones were sequenced by immunoSEQ multiplex PCR, and TCRdb holds only the in-frame ones, with some missing. Of around 130,000 clones in the sample, over 90% are singletons; the top ten hold over 6.5%. The chain uses TRBV27 and TRBJ2-1, with no clear D. The sample in question was peripheral blood, obtained on day 0 of AZD1222 vaccination. The source is an adult in good health. The DNA of the CDR3 is TGTGCCAGCAGTTACGGTTACGAGCAGTTCTTC. Residues: CASSYGYEQFF.